A selection of T cell receptor beta chains follows, all from one sample in a study of T cells in Graves' hyperthyroidism and ophthalmopathy. From the multiplex PCR reads, TCRdb called clonotypes with MiXCR, one entry per CDR3 protein. This sample has about 600,000 distinct CDR3 sequences, with about 16% found just once. Sequencing was performed on blood. These receptors all come from a woman aged 40 to 50 with Graves' ophthalmopathy. The conserved cysteine and the conserved F or W are not part of the CDR3 here. A D gene is named only where the DNA matches it firmly.

CDR3 protein: ASSSYNEQF
V gene: TRBV3-1
J gene: TRBJ2-1
D gene: NA

CDR3 protein: ASSPLGGGNQPQH
V gene: TRBV28
J gene: TRBJ1-5
D gene: NA

CDR3 protein: ASSPTESYGYT
V gene: TRBV12-3/TRBV12-4
J gene: TRBJ1-2
D gene: NA

CDR3 protein: SARDNAGQAYEQY
V gene: TRBV20-1
J gene: TRBJ2-7
D gene: NA

CDR3 protein: SAPGTGLGNEQF
V gene: TRBV20-1
J gene: TRBJ2-1
D gene: NA

CDR3 protein: ASKLWEGNTGELF
V gene: TRBV28
J gene: TRBJ2-2
D gene: TRBD2

CDR3 protein: ARRRGRDRGLQRANTQY
V gene: TRBV19
J gene: TRBJ2-3
D gene: TRBD1

CDR3 protein: ASSLASLTQY
V gene: TRBV7-9
J gene: TRBJ2-5
D gene: NA

CDR3 protein: ASSEVTYEQY
V gene: TRBV2
J gene: TRBJ2-7
D gene: NA

CDR3 protein: ASSLEAGVGNTIY
V gene: TRBV5-1
J gene: TRBJ1-3
D gene: NA

CDR3 protein: ASSSLGTRYEQY
V gene: TRBV7-9
J gene: TRBJ2-7
D gene: NA

CDR3 protein: ASSLASDTEAF
V gene: TRBV12-3/TRBV12-4
J gene: TRBJ1-1
D gene: NA

CDR3 protein: AISGYREYDTIY
V gene: TRBV10-3
J gene: TRBJ1-3
D gene: NA

CDR3 protein: ASRGLAQETQY
V gene: TRBV7-6
J gene: TRBJ2-5
D gene: TRBD2

CDR3 protein: AWRVADTQY
V gene: TRBV30
J gene: TRBJ2-3
D gene: NA

CDR3 protein: ASRRIAGLLTYNGQF
V gene: TRBV7-9
J gene: TRBJ2-1
D gene: NA

CDR3 protein: ASSFPGRSGELF
V gene: TRBV28
J gene: TRBJ2-2
D gene: NA

CDR3 protein: ASTSLQGANEQY
V gene: TRBV27
J gene: TRBJ2-7
D gene: TRBD1

CDR3 protein: SASSGVPGETQY
V gene: TRBV20-1
J gene: TRBJ2-5
D gene: NA

CDR3 protein: ASSSPDQSAGHTGELF
V gene: TRBV28
J gene: TRBJ2-2
D gene: NA